The 18 T cell receptor beta chains below come from one sample, sequenced in a study of T-cell memory formation after mild COVID-19. MiXCR was run by TCRdb on the 5' RACE reads, yielding one entry per CDR3 protein. The sample yields 550,000 to 600,000 distinct CDR3 sequences, 17% seen once. The source material was PBMCs or a T cell subset sorted from them (not recorded which). The origin of the receptors is an adult woman who had mild COVID-19 (a few samples of this study predate the infection). Cell type and time point are not known.

This chain joins TRBV7-9 and TRBJ2-7; D is possibly TRBD1 (6 bases). Germline CDR1 reads SEHNR; CDR2 reads FQNEAQ (reference sequence). The CDR3 is 15 amino acids. Trimming took 5 bases from V and 4 from J, leaving 18 bases between them. In DNA, the CDR3 is TGTGCCAGCAGCCTCCTCGGGACATCCAATTACGAGCAGTACTTC. Amino acid sequence: CASSLLGTSNYEQYF.

This clonotype has more than one count but fewer than ten. The rearrangement joins TRBV7-9 to TRBJ2-2; D ambiguous. The V end was cut by 5 bases, the J end by 2 bases, with 12 bases between. Germline V gives CDR1 SEHNR, CDR2 FQNEAQ (reference sequence). The CDR3 sequence is 15 residues long. CDR3 DNA sequence: TGTGCCAGCAGCCCCCCGCGGTCTAACACCGGGGAGCTGTTTTTT. This gives the protein CASSPPRSNTGELFF.

This clonotype was recorded a few times. V usage is TRBV7-9 and J usage is TRBJ1-1; D ambiguous. Germline V gives CDR1 SEHNR, CDR2 FQNEAQ (reference sequence). The length of the CDR3 is 14 residues. Deletions cut 3 bases from V and 4 bases from J, with 12 bases between. The CDR3 DNA follows: TGTGCCAGCAGCTTGTTTGATGGGTTCACTGAAGCTTTCTTT. Protein sequence: CASSLFDGFTEAFF.

The rearrangement links TRBV12-3 or TRBV12-4 to TRBJ1-5; a weak D match, TRBD1 (5 bases). This CDR3 spans 13 amino acids. V lost 11 bases and J 0 bases, leaving 11 bases between the germline ends. The CDR3 DNA follows: TGTGCCTCGACAGCGAATAGCAATCAGCCCCAGCATTTT. Protein sequence: CASTANSNQPQHF.

This clonotype was seen a few times. The chain couples TRBV12-3 or TRBV12-4 to TRBJ1-1; D perhaps matches TRBD1 (6 bases). The CDR3 has 14 amino acids. Trimming cost V 8 bases and J 0 bases, with 13 bases left between them. The CDR3 is CASGGRNLNTEAFF. CDR3 DNA: TGTGCCAGCGGGGGCCGCAATCTGAACACTGAAGCTTTCTTT.

There are a few counts of this clonotype. This chain uses TRBV9 with TRBJ2-1; 14 positions agree with TRBD2. The CDR3 length is 18 residues. J was trimmed by 0 bases and V by 4 bases; bases with no gene match: 6. Germline V gene data show CDR1 as SGDLS and CDR2 as YYNGEE. Written as DNA, the CDR3 is TGTGCCAGCAGCTTCGGACTAGCGGGGGGAAGCTCCTACAATGAGCAGTTCTTC. It encodes CASSFGLAGGSSYNEQFF.

CDR3 in DNA: TGTGCCATCCGTGATAGCGGGAGCCCAACCGGGGAGCTGTTTTTT. Encoded protein: CAIRDSGSPTGELFF. The chain links TRBV3-1 to TRBJ2-2; 9 positions match TRBD2. V lost 10 bases and J lost 5; bases outside the gene matches: 11. Per germline, CDR1 LGHDT and CDR2 YNNKEL (reference sequence). The CDR3 sequence is 15 residues long.

The chain recombines TRBV6-4 with TRBJ2-3; TRBD1 or TRBD2 may be the D gene (6 bases each). CDR1 and CDR2 (germline): MRHNA, SNTAGT. Trimming stripped 7 bases from V and 7 bases from J, with 21 bases between. The CDR3 length is 15 residues. CDR3: CASTRGLFDSHTQYF. The CDR3 nucleotides read TGTGCCAGCACCCGGGGGCTCTTCGACTCTCATACGCAGTATTTT.

This clonotype appeared many times. The CDR3 sequence: CASSSLGNSYEQYF. CDR3 nucleotide sequence: TGCGCCAGCAGCTCTTTGGGAAACTCCTACGAGCAGTACTTC. The chain joins TRBV5-1 to TRBJ2-7; D is uncertain. Germline assignment: CDR1 SGHRS and CDR2 YFSETQ. The CDR3 spans 14 residues. Trimming left V 3 bases short and J 0 bases short, with 10 bases between.

Concerning this clonotype: The junction shows a germline mismatch at one end, possibly a read error. The J gene is TRBJ2-1, the V gene TRBV15, with D perhaps TRBD1 or TRBD2 (5 bases each). The CDR3 has 13 amino acids. Germline lookup yields CDR1 LNHNV and CDR2 YYDKDF (reference sequence). CDR3 sequence: CATSRYRTGPEVF. CDR3 in DNA: TGTGCCACCAGCAGATACAGGACGGGACCGGAGGTCTTC.

This clonotype was recorded only once. This likely comes from a read error, as the CDR3 has no conserved phenylalanine or tryptophan at its end. The DNA is left out, because the CDR3 cannot be placed on it with certainty; the CDR3 is given as TCRdb lists it. The chain employs TRBV2 and TRBJ1-2. The CDR3 spans 11 residues, counting both ends. Germline CDR1 SNHLY, CDR2 FYNNEI. This CDR3 reads CASSGEGTRLS.

This chain connects TRBV4-3 to TRBJ1-1, with TRBD1 as a possible D gene (5 bases). This CDR3 is built from 13 residues. CDR1 is LGHNA, CDR2 YSLEER, per germline. Trimming took 0 bases from V and 6 from J, leaving 8 bases between them. CDR3 amino acids: CASSQDWGAEAFF. CDR3 DNA: TGCGCCAGCAGCCAAGATTGGGGGGCTGAAGCTTTCTTT.

The chain uses TRBV7-2 and TRBJ2-1, with no clear D. CDR1 is SGHTA, CDR2 FQGNSA, per germline. V lost 2 bases, J lost 6 bases, and 8 bases lay in between. The CDR3 has 13 amino acids. The CDR3 coding sequence is TGTGCCAGCAGCTTAAGGACCATCAATGAGCAGTTCTTC. This sequence encodes CASSLRTINEQFF.

J is TRBJ1-1 and V is TRBV5-1, with D unclear. The CDR3 totals 14 residues. V was trimmed by 5 bases and J by 5 bases, leaving 16 bases between them. Per the germline V gene, CDR1 is SGHRS and CDR2 is YFSETQ. CDR3: CASSPSGIKTEAFF. The CDR3 bases are TGCGCCAGCAGTCCGAGTGGTATCAAGACTGAAGCTTTCTTT.

This chain uses TRBV12-3 or TRBV12-4 with TRBJ1-5; tentatively, D is TRBD1 (6 bases). This CDR3 spans 14 amino acids. The germline V and J ends were trimmed by 3 bases and 3 bases, with 9 bases remaining between them. The CDR3 region has the DNA TGTGCCAGCAGTTTTATGGGGGCCAATCAGCCCCAGCATTTT. Encoded protein: CASSFMGANQPQHF.

The table lists this clonotype with a few counts. The chain links TRBV3-1 to TRBJ2-6, with TRBD2 identical over 7 bases. This CDR3 has 17 residues. V gave up 4 bases and J gave up 1 base; unmatched junction bases: 7. Germline V gene data show CDR1 as LGHDT and CDR2 as YNNKEL (reference sequence). The CDR3 loop is CASSPRAGASGANVLTF. In nucleotides, the CDR3 is TGTGCCAGCAGCCCCCGCGCGGGAGCGTCTGGGGCCAACGTCCTGACTTTC.

This clonotype was observed a few times. The chain joins TRBV12-3 or TRBV12-4 to TRBJ1-2; D is perhaps TRBD1 (6 bases). V lost 2 bases and J 11 bases, leaving 21 bases between the germline ends. CDR3 length equals 15 residues. The CDR3 sequence is CASSLLQGPLFGYTF. In nucleotides, the CDR3 is TGTGCCAGCAGTTTACTTCAGGGGCCTTTGTTTGGATACACCTTC.

This clonotype was counted between two and nine times. The chain has TRBV2 and TRBJ2-7; 12 nucleotides agree with TRBD2. This CDR3 has 17 amino acids. V lost 6 bases, J lost 4 bases, and 13 bases stayed unmatched. From germline, CDR1 is SNHLY and CDR2 FYNNEI. As DNA, the CDR3 is TGTGCCAGCAGGGTACTAGCGGGGGGCAGCGATCAGTACGAGCAGTACTTC. As protein: CASRVLAGGSDQYEQYF.